This T cell receptor (beta chain) stems from a study of stem cell transplantation in POMP-related autoinflammatory disease. Study summary: Impaired MHC class I-dependent CD8+ differentiation was hypothesized from defective thymoproteasomes.

To note about this clone: The antigen remains undetermined.

PRAID featured immunodeficiency plus autoinflammation. Study findings and constraints: A trend toward lower repertoire diversity and greater clonality appeared in every analyzed T-cell subset of PRAID patients. Patients with PRAID showed a restricted number of unique TRB V-J gene pairings.

The assay was immunoSEQ multiplex PCR, and TCRdb's table has in-frame clones only and misses some. This sample yields 25,000 to 30,000 clones, of which approximately 78% are seen a single time; around 2.6% belongs to the top ten. This CDR3 has 15 residues. Per the germline V gene, CDR1 is LNHDA and CDR2 is SQIVND (reference sequence). V lost 4 bases and J lost 4; bases outside the gene matches: 7. The V and J genes are TRBV19 and TRBJ2-7; 10 nucleotides agree with TRBD2. The material sequenced was CD4+ T cells from PBMCs, taken before stem cell transplantation. This receptor was identified in a human donor with POMP-related autoinflammation and immune dysregulation (PRAID). The CDR3 here is CASSSSLAGVYEQYF. The CDR3 DNA follows: TGTGCCAGTAGTAGCTCCCTAGCGGGAGTGTACGAGCAGTACTTC.